The 14 T cell receptor beta chains below were found in one sample sequenced in a study of regulatory T cells in long-lasting Graves disease. HTBI primers from iRepertoire and Arm-PCR of CDR3 regions yielded the TCR beta libraries. TCRdb fed the multiplex PCR reads into MiXCR, producing one record per CDR3 protein. The sample has about 460,000 distinct CDR3 sequences, around 15% seen once. Described time point: newly diagnosed GD, antithyroid drugs for less than 3 months. With RNA extracted from PBMCs as input, the TCR library was made. These data also featured in a second study, about T cells in Graves' hyperthyroidism and ophthalmopathy.

The sample was peripheral blood mononuclear cells (PBMCs), taken at new diagnosis, from a patient treated with antithyroid drugs. The receptor set was obtained from a woman in her fifties or sixties with Graves disease.

This clonotype was counted many times. V is TRBV20-1 and J is TRBJ2-7; TRBD2 matches 8 bases. Germline assignment: CDR1 DFQATT and CDR2 SNEGSKA (reference sequence). The CDR3 is 19 residues long. V was pared by 6 bases and J by 0 bases, with 22 bases of the junction left unmatched. The CDR3 protein is CSAPRGGGNDWDSSYEQYF. The DNA of the CDR3 is TGCAGTGCCCCAAGGGGCGGGGGGAACGACTGGGATAGCTCCTACGAGCAGTACTTC.

This clonotype was counted at least ten times. V and J are TRBV12-3 or TRBV12-4 and TRBJ1-2; no definite D call. The CDR3 consists of 16 residues. Trimming took 5 bases from V and 1 from J, leaving 17 bases between them. The CDR3, as DNA: TGTGCCAGCAGTGACCTCAGAGCAGCCCGTAACTATGGCTACACCTTC. Amino acid sequence: CASSDLRAARNYGYTF.

This clonotype was counted ten times or more. V and J are TRBV28 and TRBJ1-2; D unresolved. This CDR3 has 13 amino acids. Looked up from germline, CDR1 is MDHEN and CDR2 is SYDVKM. Trimming took 7 bases from V and 3 from J, leaving 12 bases between them. CDR3 protein: CASNRLGHYGYTF. The DNA for the CDR3 is TGTGCCAGCAACCGTCTTGGGCACTATGGCTACACCTTC.

The rearrangement links TRBV30 to TRBJ2-7, with D tentatively TRBD2 (6 bases). The CDR3 is 20 residues long. Germline CDR1 reads GTSNPN; CDR2 reads SVGIG (reference sequence). Trimming removed 1 base at V and 6 bases at J, with 34 bases between. CDR3 sequence: CAWSAARRGAPSPREGEQYF. The CDR3 nucleotides are TGTGCCTGGAGTGCCGCCCGGCGGGGCGCGCCCTCCCCCCGAGAGGGCGAGCAGTACTTC.

This clonotype has ten or more counts. The genes are TRBV15 and TRBJ1-1, with a possible D match to TRBD1 (5 bases). V shed 4 bases and J shed 5 bases, with 11 bases lying between them. The V gene's germline CDR1 is LNHNV and CDR2 YYDKDF (reference sequence). This CDR3 region has 13 residues. The CDR3 DNA is TGTGCCACCAGCACGGGGCCCTTAACTGAAGCTTTCTTT. Its protein product is CATSTGPLTEAFF.

On this clonotype itself: A single base separates this from a much larger clone, so it may be a read error. The genes are TRBV7-2 and TRBJ2-7; the D gene could be TRBD1 or TRBD2 (6 bases each). Per the germline V gene, CDR1 is SGHTA and CDR2 is FQGNSA. This CDR3 contains 15 residues. The CDR3 spells CAGSFVQGGSYEQYF. As DNA, the CDR3 is TGTGCCGGCAGCTTCGTACAGGGAGGCTCCTACGAGCAGTACTTC.

This clonotype has a count of ten or more. The CDR3 bases are TGTGCCTGGACCCTACAACCCTACACCGGGGAGCTGTTTTTT. Protein: CAWTLQPYTGELFF. The chain links TRBV30 to TRBJ2-2; D ambiguous. Between the trimmed V and J ends, which lost 4 bases and 3 bases, there was a span of 12 bases. The CDR3 contains 14 residues. CDR1 and CDR2 from the germline V gene are GTSNPN and SVGIG (reference sequence). The full variable domain, its missing parts supplied by reference TRBV30 and TRBJ2-2, is SQTIHQWPATLVQPVGSPLSLECTVEGTSNPNLYWYRQAAGRGLQLLFYSVGIGQISSEVPQNLSASRPQDRQFILSSKKLLLSDSGFYLCAWTLQPYTGELFFGEGSRLTVL.

This clonotype was seen ten or more times. The rearrangement links TRBV2 to TRBJ2-7; TRBD1 aligns across 9 bases. Germline assignment: CDR1 SNHLY and CDR2 FYNNEI. The CDR3 is made up of 15 amino acids. Trimming cost V 2 bases and J 5 bases; bases outside gene matches: 7. CDR3 DNA: TGTGCCAGCAGTGAACTCGGGACAGGGCTTCACGAGCAGTACTTC. This codes for CASSELGTGLHEQYF.

Comment on this clonotype: Given a much more abundant clone one base away, this may be a read error. The genes are TRBV11-2 and TRBJ2-1; the D is unclear. The J call may not be correct, given that the DNA end is closer to TRBJ2-5. Per the germline V gene, CDR1 is SGHAT and CDR2 is FQNNGV. The CDR3 totals 13 residues. CDR3 in amino acids: CVSSLDVEETQYF. In nucleotides, the CDR3 is TGTGTCAGCAGCTTAGATGTCGAAGAGACCCAGTACTTC.

This clonotype was counted only a few times. V and J are TRBV30 and TRBJ2-7; 7 bases agree with TRBD1. V lost 3 bases, J lost 6 bases, and 11 bases stayed unmatched. This CDR3 is 14 amino acids long. Looked up from germline, CDR1 is GTSNPN and CDR2 is SVGIG (reference sequence). In DNA form, the CDR3 reads TGTGCCTGGAGGGCTCAGGGGGTTAGTGGCGAGCAGTACTTC. This sequence encodes CAWRAQGVSGEQYF.

This clonotype was found a few times. The chain employs TRBV9 and TRBJ2-7, with 11 bases that match TRBD1. Germline V lookup: CDR1 SGDLS, CDR2 YYNGEE. The CDR3 sequence is 14 residues long. V lost 3 bases to trimming and J lost 8 bases; unmatched junction nucleotides: 7. CDR3 protein: CASSGRDRGYKQYF. DNA for the CDR3: TGTGCCAGCAGCGGCCGGGACAGGGGGTACAAGCAGTACTTC.

Points on this clonotype: A read error may explain this, as a much larger clone is one base away. The chain combines TRBV30 with TRBJ2-7, with D perhaps matching TRBD1 (7 bases). CDR1 is GTSNPN and CDR2 is SVGIG in the germline V gene (reference sequence). V gave up 5 bases and J gave up 4 bases, with 18 bases separating them. The CDR3 consists of 14 residues. CDR3 in amino acids: CAWSRAGGKYEQYF. CDR3 coding DNA: TGTGCCTGGTCGAGGGCAGGGGGGAAGTACGAGCAGTACTTC.

The gene calls are TRBV27 and TRBJ1-3; the match to TRBD1 covers 9 bases. This CDR3 spans 16 amino acids. With 5 bases clipped from V and 4 bases from J, the junction kept 9 bases outside the gene matches. Germline lookup yields CDR1 MNHEY and CDR2 SMNVEV (reference sequence). The CDR3 DNA is TGTGCCAGCAGTGAGGGAACAGGGGGCGAAGGAAACACCATATATTTT. This gives the protein CASSEGTGGEGNTIYF.

The sample holds many counts of this clonotype. The chain is built from TRBV6-2 or TRBV6-3 and TRBJ1-1; tentative D call: TRBD1 (6 bases). Germline CDR1 is MNHEY and CDR2 is SVGEGT. Trimming stripped 9 bases from V and 0 bases from J, with 17 bases between. The CDR3 totals 15 residues. The CDR3 reads CASKGGSEMNTEAFF. The CDR3, as DNA: TGTGCCAGTAAAGGGGGGTCGGAGATGAACACTGAAGCTTTCTTT.